This TCR beta chain was sequenced in a study of blood T cell repertoires in COVID-19. Germline-derived CDR1 and CDR2 are SGHNT and YENEEA. The CDR3 length is 15 residues. V dropped 6 bases and J dropped 3; count of bases not matched to a gene: 8. Produced via immunoSEQ multiplex PCR; TCRdb's table is partial and in-frame only. Here the sample spans around 290,000 clones, around 90% being singletons. This receptor was taken from a woman aged 25 to 45 who had recovered from COVID-19. The genes are TRBV11-3 and TRBJ1-1, with 9 bases identical to TRBD1. What was sequenced was PBMCs or T cells enriched from blood (not recorded which). CDR3 loop: CASRFSTGGDTEAFF. CDR3 in DNA: TGTGCCAGCAGGTTCAGTACAGGGGGCGACACTGAAGCTTTCTTT.